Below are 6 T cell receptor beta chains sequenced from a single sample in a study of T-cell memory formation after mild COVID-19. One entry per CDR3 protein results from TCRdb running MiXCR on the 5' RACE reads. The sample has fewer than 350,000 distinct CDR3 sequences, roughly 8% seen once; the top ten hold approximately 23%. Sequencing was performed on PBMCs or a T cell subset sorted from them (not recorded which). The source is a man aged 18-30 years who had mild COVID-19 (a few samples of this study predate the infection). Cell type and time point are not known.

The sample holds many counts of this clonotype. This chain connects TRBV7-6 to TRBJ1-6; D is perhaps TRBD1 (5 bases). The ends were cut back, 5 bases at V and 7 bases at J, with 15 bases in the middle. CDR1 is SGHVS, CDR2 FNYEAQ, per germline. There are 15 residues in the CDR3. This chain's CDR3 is CASSAMIRDNSPLHF. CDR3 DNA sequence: TGTGCCAGCAGCGCCATGATAAGGGACAATTCACCCCTCCACTTT.

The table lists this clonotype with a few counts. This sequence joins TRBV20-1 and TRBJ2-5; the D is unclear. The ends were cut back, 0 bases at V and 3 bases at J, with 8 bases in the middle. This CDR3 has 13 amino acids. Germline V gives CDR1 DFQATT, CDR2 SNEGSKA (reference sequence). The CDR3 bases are TGCAGTGCTAGAGATAAATCTGAAGAGACCCAGTACTTC. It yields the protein CSARDKSEETQYF.

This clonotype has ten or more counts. This chain's CDR3 is CASSGTWGGNQPQHF. DNA for the CDR3: TGTGCCAGCAGCGGGACCTGGGGAGGCAATCAGCCCCAGCATTTT. J is TRBJ1-5 and V is TRBV3-1, with TRBD1 as a possible D gene (5 bases). From germline, CDR1 is LGHDT and CDR2 YNNKEL (reference sequence). CDR3 length equals 15 residues. V was pared by 5 bases and J by 2 bases, with 13 bases between.

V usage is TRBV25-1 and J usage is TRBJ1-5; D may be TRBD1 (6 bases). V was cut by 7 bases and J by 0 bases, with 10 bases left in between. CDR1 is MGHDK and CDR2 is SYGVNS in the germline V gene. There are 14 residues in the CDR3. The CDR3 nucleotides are TGTGCCAGCAAGACAGGAAATAGCAATCAGCCCCAGCATTTT. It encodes CASKTGNSNQPQHF.

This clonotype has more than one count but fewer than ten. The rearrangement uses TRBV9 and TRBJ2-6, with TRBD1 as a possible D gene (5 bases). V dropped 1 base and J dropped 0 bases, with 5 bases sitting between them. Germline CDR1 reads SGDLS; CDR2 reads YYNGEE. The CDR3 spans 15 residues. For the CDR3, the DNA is TGTGCCAGCAGCGTACAGGGCTCTGGGGCCAACGTCCTGACTTTC. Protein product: CASSVQGSGANVLTF.

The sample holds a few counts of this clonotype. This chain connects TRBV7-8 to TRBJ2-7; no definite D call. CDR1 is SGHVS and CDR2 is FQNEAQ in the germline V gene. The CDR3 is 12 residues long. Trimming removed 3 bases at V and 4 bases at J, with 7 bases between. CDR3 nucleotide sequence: TGTGCCAGCAGCTTTCCGGGTTACGAGCAGTACGTC. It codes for CASSFPGYEQYV.